The clone carrying this T cell receptor beta chain was picked up a small number of times. The antigen is undetermined. The entry originates in a study of blood T cells in healthy people across ages. Study-wide results and caveats: Age brought a roughly linear fall in TCR beta diversity measured per million T cells. The donors' CMV status was not determined, possibly confounding changes in expanded clonotypes.

With a J-beta primer mix and a sample-barcoded 5' primer, a second PCR ran roughly 7 to 11 cycles. Template switching added a 12-random-nucleotide identifier to every cDNA molecule. Via MiXCR, TCRdb re-called the 5' RACE reads, giving one row per CDR3 protein. The table has 1.5 million to 2 million distinct CDR3 sequences, roughly 49% seen once; the top ten hold roughly 2.1%. The clonotype comes from a middle-aged woman in good health. The specimen sequenced was blood.

CDR3 in DNA: TGTGCCAGCAGTCGCCCGGTGGGGGCCCAGTCTGGGGCCAACGTCCTGACTTTC. Encoded protein: CASSRPVGAQSGANVLTF. The J gene is TRBJ2-6, the V gene TRBV27; D might be TRBD1 (6 bases). CDR3 length: 18 residues. The V gene's germline CDR1 is MNHEY and CDR2 SMNVEV (reference sequence). With 5 bases removed from V and 1 base from J, the gap between germline ends came to 18 bases.